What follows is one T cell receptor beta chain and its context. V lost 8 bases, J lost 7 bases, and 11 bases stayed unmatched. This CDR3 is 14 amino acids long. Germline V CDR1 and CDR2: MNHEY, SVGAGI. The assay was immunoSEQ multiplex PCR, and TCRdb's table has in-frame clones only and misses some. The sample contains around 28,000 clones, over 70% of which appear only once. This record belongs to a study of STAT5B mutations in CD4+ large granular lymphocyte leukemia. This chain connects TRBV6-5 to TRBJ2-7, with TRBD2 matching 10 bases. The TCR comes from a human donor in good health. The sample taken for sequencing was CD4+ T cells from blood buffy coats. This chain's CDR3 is CASGEIRLAGEQYF. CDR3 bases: TGTGCCAGCGGGGAAATAAGACTAGCGGGTGAGCAGTACTTC.